Presented here are 21 T cell receptor beta chains from one specimen sequenced in a study of CXCR3-negative and CXCR3-positive naive CD8 T cells. The TRB libraries of cDNA were built by UMI-labeled 5' RACE. Reanalyzing the 5' RACE reads, TCRdb keeps one entry per CDR3 protein, without DNA. The sample has thousands of distinct CDR3 sequences, and its top ten clones hold just over 2%. The sample consisted of naive CXCR3- CD8+ T cells from blood. Specified subset: CD45RO-CCR7+CD27+CD95- naive CD8+ T cells lacking CXCR3 (TNR3-). Receptor source: a human donor in good health. Some clones in this sample may be carry-over from other donors' samples.

This sequence joins TRBV11-3 and TRBJ2-2. The CDR3 consists of 13 residues. CDR1 SGHNT and CDR2 YENEEA come from the germline V gene. CDR3 sequence reads: CASSFHGTGELFF.

The V call is TRBV20-1, the J call TRBJ2-1; TCRdb names TRBD2, which stays unverified in the absence of DNA. This CDR3 spans 13 amino acids. Germline values: CDR1 DFQATT, CDR2 SNEGSKA (reference sequence). CDR3 sequence reads: CSARLANHNEQFF.

Here the CDR3 reads CASSSLREIHNEQFF. V gene TRBV21-1 combines with J gene TRBJ2-1. TRBV21-1 is listed as a pseudogene. The CDR3 extends over 15 amino acids.

Its frequency marks this clonotype as medium-sized. This rearrangement joins TRBV7-6 to TRBJ1-1; as DNA is missing, the TRBD1 call by TCRdb cannot be tested. Germline values: CDR1 SGHVS, CDR2 FNYEAQ. This CDR3 is built from 15 residues. The CDR3 region is CASSLAPGANTEAFF.

Measured by frequency, this clonotype is medium-sized. This chain joins TRBV4-1 and TRBJ2-1. CDR3 length: 13 residues. Germline V gene lookup returns CDR1 MGHRA and CDR2 YSYEKL. The chain's CDR3 is CASSQEPNNEQFF.

This clonotype counts as medium-sized by frequency. The chain has TRBV29-1 and TRBJ2-2; checking the TCRdb D call of TRBD1 is not possible without DNA. The CDR3 is 13 amino acids. Germline V gene sequence: CDR1 SQVTM, CDR2 ANQGSEA. CDR3 residues: CSVGQGNTGELFF.

According to its frequency, this clonotype is medium-sized. The V and J genes are TRBV29-1 and TRBJ1-3; TCRdb picks TRBD1, but there is no DNA to check that call. Germline assignment: CDR1 SQVTM and CDR2 ANQGSEA. The CDR3 length is 15 residues. The chain's CDR3 is CSVEKGRVVGNTIYF.

The rearrangement links TRBV7-8 to TRBJ2-5; TCRdb's D gene call, TRBD2, goes unchecked for lack of DNA. The germline V gene has CDR1 SGHVS and CDR2 FQNEAQ. The CDR3 is 18 amino acids. This CDR3 is CASSLGGTSETFQETQYF.

The chain links TRBV7-9 to TRBJ2-7. Germline V gene data show CDR1 as SEHNR and CDR2 as FQNEAQ (reference sequence). The CDR3 extends over 13 amino acids. This CDR3 reads CASSRASSYEQYF.

This clonotype is labeled medium-sized (0.01 to 0.1%) based on frequency. V usage is TRBV5-1 and J usage is TRBJ2-4; TCRdb reports TRBD1, a call that lacks DNA to check it against. CDR3 length equals 16 residues. CDR1 is SGHRS and CDR2 is YFSETQ in the germline V gene. CDR3 in amino acids: CASSLAGHLGQEIQYF. The variable domain in full, with the rest retrieved from reference TRBV5-1 and TRBJ2-4, is KAGVTQTPRYLIKTRGQQVTLSCSPISGHRSVSWYQQTPGQGLQFLFEYFSETQRNKGNFPGRFSGRQFSNSRSEMNVSTLELGDSALYLCASSLAGHLGQEIQYFGAGTRLSVL.

This clonotype ranks as medium-sized (0.01 to 0.1%) in terms of frequency. V usage is TRBV27 and J usage is TRBJ1-1. This CDR3 contains 13 residues. Germline V gives CDR1 MNHEY, CDR2 SMNVEV (reference sequence). CDR3: CASSLSGEGEAFF.

Measured by frequency, this clonotype is medium-sized. This rearrangement joins TRBV6-6 to TRBJ2-3; no DNA is available, so the TRBD2 call from TCRdb remains unchecked. This CDR3 is built from 14 residues. Germline lookup yields CDR1 MNHNY and CDR2 SVGAGI (reference sequence). CDR3: CASSYEASSYTQYF.

This CDR3 reads CASSEGQGLNGNTEAFF. The genes are TRBV10-1 and TRBJ1-1; absent DNA, TCRdb's TRBD1 call cannot be checked. From germline, CDR1 is WNHNN and CDR2 SYGVQD (reference sequence). The length of the CDR3 is 17 residues.

Here the CDR3 reads CASSLALLAGNTGELFF. The chain joins TRBV7-8 to TRBJ2-2; absent DNA, TCRdb's TRBD2 call cannot be checked. CDR1 is SGHVS and CDR2 is FQNEAQ in the germline V gene. The CDR3 spans 17 residues.

CDR3 sequence reads: CSVCGLAGGLGNYNEQFF. The genes are TRBV29-1 and TRBJ2-1; TCRdb's D call of TRBD2 is untestable without DNA. The CDR3 length is 18 residues. Germline V gene data show CDR1 as SQVTM and CDR2 as ANQGSEA.

This chain joins TRBV29-1 and TRBJ2-1; absent DNA, TCRdb's TRBD2 call cannot be checked. In germline, CDR1 is SQVTM, CDR2 ANQGSEA. This CDR3 spans 13 amino acids. The CDR3 region is CSVVLPTSNEQFF.

The V call is TRBV2, the J call TRBJ2-7; the TRBD2 assignment by TCRdb is unverifiable without DNA. Germline V CDR1 and CDR2: SNHLY, FYNNEI. The CDR3 runs 14 residues. CDR3: CASSEKGTGVEQYF.

The V gene is TRBV25-1, the J gene TRBJ2-3. This CDR3 has 12 amino acids. Germline values: CDR1 MGHDK, CDR2 SYGVNS. The CDR3: CASSEYADTQYF.

This chain uses TRBV12-3 or TRBV12-4 with TRBJ2-6. The CDR3 extends over 17 amino acids. The CDR3 loop reads CASSLALDPSGANVLTF.

This clonotype is identified as medium-sized from frequency. J is TRBJ1-2 and V is TRBV19; the D call from TCRdb, TRBD1, cannot be confirmed without DNA. Germline V gives CDR1 LNHDA, CDR2 SQIVND (reference sequence). The CDR3 is 14 residues long. CDR3 in amino acids: CASSPGTAIYGYTF.

This sequence joins TRBV7-6 and TRBJ2-3; there is no DNA to check the TCRdb D call of TRBD2. Per germline, CDR1 SGHVS and CDR2 FNYEAQ. The CDR3 consists of 16 residues. This CDR3 reads CASSPTSGRATDTQYF.